The 20 T cell receptor beta chains below come from one sample, sequenced in a study of identical twins. TCRdb ran MiXCR on the 5' RACE reads and lists one entry per CDR3 protein. The repertoire holds 300,000 or so distinct CDR3 sequences, with 7.5% to 9.5% as singletons. These data were also filed under a second study, of yellow fever vaccine responses in identical twins.

Sequencing input: CD8+ T cells sorted from blood. These receptors were taken from a woman between 18 and 29 years old in good health.

This clonotype was recorded at least ten times. The J gene is TRBJ2-3, the V gene TRBV12-3 or TRBV12-4; maybe TRBD2 (6 bases). Trimming stripped 3 bases from V and 4 bases from J, with 14 bases between. The CDR3 extends over 15 amino acids. CDR3 coding DNA: TGTGCCAGCAGTTTCGTAGGAGGGCGGGCAGATACGCAGTATTTT. As protein: CASSFVGGRADTQYF.

Many counts were recorded for this clonotype. The chain carries TRBV4-3 and TRBJ1-6; D might be TRBD1 (5 bases). The CDR3 totals 16 residues. V gave up 0 bases and J gave up 7 bases, with 13 bases separating them. The germline V gene has CDR1 LGHNA and CDR2 YSLEER. The CDR3 protein is CASSQDRTGSNSPLHF. CDR3 nucleotides: TGCGCCAGCAGCCAAGATCGAACAGGTTCAAATTCACCCCTCCACTTT.

There are many counts of this clonotype. The chain joins TRBV4-2 to TRBJ2-7, with a tentative D call TRBD1 (6 bases). The CDR3 length is 15 residues. Trimming removed 1 base at V and 3 bases at J, with 13 bases between. Germline assignment: CDR1 LGHNA and CDR2 YNFKEQ. Here the CDR3 DNA reads TGTGCCAGCAGCCAAGCCCAGGGGTCAAACTACGAGCAGTACTTC. As protein: CASSQAQGSNYEQYF.

This clonotype was counted ten times or more. V gene TRBV12-3 or TRBV12-4 combines with J gene TRBJ2-4; a weak D match, TRBD1 (5 bases). The CDR3 has 15 amino acids. V was cut by 4 bases and J by 0 bases, with 10 bases left in between. The chain's CDR3 is CASSSDNLAKNIQYF. The CDR3 DNA is TGTGCCAGCAGTTCGGACAACCTAGCCAAAAACATTCAGTACTTC.

This clonotype was counted at least ten times. The chain uses TRBV12-3 or TRBV12-4 and TRBJ2-7, with D hard to call. The CDR3 totals 16 residues. Trimming removed 6 bases from V and 0 bases from J, with 18 bases in between. The CDR3 DNA follows: TGTGCCAGCAGCCCATCAGAAGAAAGTACCTCCTACGAGCAGTACTTC. The encoded protein is CASSPSEESTSYEQYF.

The sample holds a few counts of this clonotype. The chain joins TRBV6-1 to TRBJ2-3; 7 bases agree with TRBD2. The CDR3 length is 16 residues. Germline CDR1 is MNHNS and CDR2 is SASEGT. V was pared by 5 bases and J by 3 bases, with 11 bases of the junction left unmatched. The CDR3, as DNA: TGTGCCAGCAGTCAACTTGCGGGAGTTGAAACAGATACGCAGTATTTT. Residues: CASSQLAGVETDTQYF.

This sequence joins TRBV7-8 and TRBJ2-3; the D call may be TRBD1 or TRBD2 (5 bases each). V was shortened by 5 bases and J by 1 base, with 10 bases between the two germline ends. CDR3 length: 14 amino acids. Germline CDR1 SGHVS, CDR2 FQNEAQ. The CDR3 loop reads CASSARDGTDTQYF. The CDR3 DNA follows: TGTGCCAGCAGCGCCCGGGACGGCACAGATACGCAGTATTTT.

V gene TRBV2 combines with J gene TRBJ2-7; D perhaps matches TRBD2 (5 bases). Trimming cost V 1 base and J 1 base, with 8 bases left between them. This CDR3 has 14 amino acids. Per the germline V gene, CDR1 is SNHLY and CDR2 is FYNNEI. In nucleotides, the CDR3 is TGTGCCAGCAGTGAAGTGCGGGTTTCCTACGAGCAGTACTTC. Protein sequence: CASSEVRVSYEQYF.

V gene TRBV12-3 or TRBV12-4 combines with J gene TRBJ2-7, with D possibly matching TRBD1 (5 bases). V was shortened by 7 bases and J by 1 base, with 8 bases between the two germline ends. The CDR3 covers 12 residues. The CDR3 region is CASTTGSYEQYF. CDR3 in DNA: TGTGCCAGCACCACAGGATCCTACGAGCAGTACTTC.

The sample holds many counts of this clonotype. This chain joins TRBV28 and TRBJ2-7, with 8 bases fitting TRBD2. Germline CDR1 is MDHEN and CDR2 is SYDVKM. The CDR3 extends over 14 amino acids. The ends lost 6 bases at V and 1 base at J; junction bases unmatched: 5. In DNA form, the CDR3 reads TGTGCCAGCAGGCCGGGGGGGGCATCCTACGAGCAGTACTTC. Translation: CASRPGGASYEQYF.

A few counts support this clonotype. This chain connects TRBV7-3 to TRBJ2-3, with D unresolved. With 1 base removed from V and 1 base from J, the gap between germline ends came to 9 bases. The CDR3 spans 15 residues. The V gene's germline CDR1 is SGHTA and CDR2 FQGTGA. The CDR3 sequence: CASSLNSAGTDTQYF. The CDR3 DNA is TGTGCCAGCAGCTTAAACTCGGCAGGCACAGATACGCAGTATTTT.

The table lists this clonotype with a few counts. The chain couples TRBV28 to TRBJ1-5, with D uncertain. Trimming left V 5 bases short and J 5 bases short, with 13 bases between. CDR1 is MDHEN, CDR2 SYDVKM, per germline. CDR3 length: 14 residues. The CDR3 loop reads CASSVRQAHQPQHF. The CDR3, as DNA: TGTGCCAGCAGTGTAAGACAAGCGCATCAGCCCCAGCATTTT.

J is TRBJ2-5 and V is TRBV28, with 8 bases aligning to TRBD1. Germline trimming cut 1 base from V and 1 base from J; bases unmatched to any gene: 5. The germline gives CDR1 MDHEN, CDR2 SYDVKM. This CDR3 contains 16 residues. CDR3 nucleotides: TGTGCCAGCAGTTTATTCCCCGACAGGGGCCAAGAGACCCAGTACTTC. Amino acids: CASSLFPDRGQETQYF.

This clonotype has a count of ten or more. The chain uses TRBV12-3 or TRBV12-4 and TRBJ2-1, with a tentative D call TRBD2 (5 bases). The ends were cut back, 8 bases at V and 6 bases at J, with 14 bases in the middle. The CDR3 length is 13 residues. CDR3 protein: CASGATEGNEQFF. In DNA form, the CDR3 reads TGTGCCAGCGGAGCCACAGAGGGCAATGAGCAGTTCTTC.

The table lists this clonotype with many counts. This chain connects TRBV11-2 to TRBJ2-2; 16 bases align to TRBD2. This CDR3 has 18 amino acids. The germline V gene has CDR1 SGHAT and CDR2 FQNNGV. After removal of 3 bases from V and 3 bases from J, the junction contained 4 bases not matched to a gene. Here the CDR3 DNA reads TGTGCCAGCAGCTTCGGGACTAGCGGGAGGGCGTACACCGGGGAGCTGTTTTTT. Translation gives CASSFGTSGRAYTGELFF. Using reference TRBV11-2 and TRBJ2-2 for the parts outside the CDR3, the full variable domain is EAGVAQSPRYKIIEKRQSVAFWCNPISGHATLYWYQQILGQGPKLLIQFQNNGVVDDSQLPKDRFSAERLKGVDSTLKIQPAKLEDSAVYLCASSFGTSGRAYTGELFFGEGSRLTVL.

This rearrangement joins TRBV20-1 to TRBJ2-1; the D gene could be TRBD1 or TRBD2 (5 bases each). This CDR3 is built from 10 residues. Per germline, CDR1 DFQATT and CDR2 SNEGSKA (reference sequence). CDR3 loop: CEARGNEQFF. In nucleotides, the CDR3 is TGCGAAGCGAGGGGTAATGAGCAGTTCTTC.

A few counts support this clonotype. This chain uses TRBV19 with TRBJ2-1, with a weak D call TRBD2 (6 bases). The V end lost 3 bases, the J end lost 4 bases, and 13 bases lay between the germline ends. This CDR3 region has 15 residues. Germline V lookup: CDR1 LNHDA, CDR2 SQIVND (reference sequence). The CDR3 spells CASSIFAGSYNEQFF. In DNA, the CDR3 is TGTGCCAGTAGTATCTTCGCGGGGTCATACAATGAGCAGTTCTTC. The variable domain in full, completed from reference TRBV19 and TRBJ2-1, reads DGGITQSPKYLFRKEGQNVTLSCEQNLNHDAMYWYRQDPGQGLRLIYYSQIVNDFQKGDIAEGYSVSREKKESFPLTVTSAQKNPTAFYLCASSIFAGSYNEQFFGPGTRLTVL.

The chain is built from TRBV30 and TRBJ2-7, with 8 bases identical to TRBD2. Germline CDR1 reads GTSNPN; CDR2 reads SVGIG (reference sequence). There are 14 residues in the CDR3. Germline trimming cut 1 base from V and 4 bases from J; bases unmatched to any gene: 6. CDR3 nucleotides: TGTGCCTGGAGTGGGGGCGGGGGGCCATACGAGCAGTACTTC. This translates into CAWSGGGGPYEQYF.

In its sample, this clonotype was seen a few times. This sequence joins TRBV11-2 and TRBJ2-5, with D perhaps TRBD1 (6 bases). CDR1 SGHAT and CDR2 FQNNGV come from the germline V gene. The CDR3 runs to 16 residues. The V end lost 1 base, the J end lost 0 bases, and 12 bases lay between the germline ends. The CDR3 loop is CASSLGATGYQETQYF. CDR3 in DNA: TGTGCCAGCAGCTTAGGCGCCACAGGGTACCAAGAGACCCAGTACTTC. Filled out from reference TRBV11-2 and TRBJ2-5, the complete variable domain reads EAGVAQSPRYKIIEKRQSVAFWCNPISGHATLYWYQQILGQGPKLLIQFQNNGVVDDSQLPKDRFSAERLKGVDSTLKIQPAKLEDSAVYLCASSLGATGYQETQYFGPGTRLLVL.

The J gene is TRBJ2-3, the V gene TRBV30; D is possibly TRBD2 (7 bases). This CDR3 contains 17 residues. Per germline, CDR1 GTSNPN and CDR2 SVGIG (reference sequence). The V gene lost 2 bases and the J gene lost 4 bases, with 22 bases spanning the gap. The chain's CDR3 is CAWSIPWGGHGSDTQYF. The DNA of the CDR3 is TGTGCCTGGAGTATCCCTTGGGGGGGGCATGGATCAGATACGCAGTATTTT.